The table lists the clone carrying this T cell receptor beta chain with a few counts. Antigen unknown. This sample was taken from a study of CD8+CD57+ T cells in acquired aplastic anemia. About the research overall: Healthy donor CD4+ samples were sequenced to a depth that averaged around 9.8 million reads. General study points: Both patients and controls carried the same twenty-nine CD8+ CDR3 sequences. Significant differences in CD8+ Simpson's diversity were not observed between patients and controls.

For CDR3 and TCR beta VDJ profiling, genomic DNA was the template used. TCRdb re-called the reads through MiXCR, storing one row per CDR3 protein. The sample comprises 55,000 to 80,000 distinct CDR3 sequences, around 50% of which are singletons, and about 8% rests with the top ten. This receptor was identified in a human donor in good health, serving as a control. The sequencing sample was made of sorted CD4+, CD8+, or CD8+CD57+ T cells (not recorded which) from PBMCs.

The CDR3 here is CASKTGYEQYF. The CDR3 coding sequence is TGTGCCAGCAAAACAGGCTACGAGCAGTACTTC. This chain joins TRBV6-1 and TRBJ2-7; D is possibly TRBD1 (5 bases). The CDR3 covers 11 residues. Trimming stripped 7 bases from V and 3 bases from J, with 7 bases between. The germline V gene encodes CDR1 MNHNS and CDR2 SASEGT.